This T cell receptor (beta chain) was profiled in a study of blood T cell repertoires in COVID-19. Background on the study: Samples of COVID-19 (acute and convalescent) were obtained from the United States, Italy and Spain. PBMCs, B-cell-depleted T cells, or T cells provided the cDNA or gDNA that made up the material.

Source study methods: Counts of nucleated cells, estimated from reference gene primer amplification, were obtained. Measured with immunoSEQ multiplex PCR; TCRdb has only the in-frame clones, and not every one. That table furnishes V, J and clone size, whereas the DNA furnished D and trimming. Of a few hundred thousand clones listed, around nine tenths are singletons. V was shortened by 6 bases and J by 6 bases, with 11 bases between the two germline ends. This CDR3 comprises 12 residues. The germline gives CDR1 LNHDA, CDR2 SQIVND (reference sequence). The J gene is TRBJ1-2, the V gene TRBV19; D is ambiguous. Sequenced input: peripheral blood. This receptor was taken from a woman aged 25 to 39 with COVID-19, enrolled during active disease. The CDR3 is CASRPLQNGYTF. DNA for the CDR3: TGTGCCAGTAGGCCTCTACAGAATGGCTACACCTTC.